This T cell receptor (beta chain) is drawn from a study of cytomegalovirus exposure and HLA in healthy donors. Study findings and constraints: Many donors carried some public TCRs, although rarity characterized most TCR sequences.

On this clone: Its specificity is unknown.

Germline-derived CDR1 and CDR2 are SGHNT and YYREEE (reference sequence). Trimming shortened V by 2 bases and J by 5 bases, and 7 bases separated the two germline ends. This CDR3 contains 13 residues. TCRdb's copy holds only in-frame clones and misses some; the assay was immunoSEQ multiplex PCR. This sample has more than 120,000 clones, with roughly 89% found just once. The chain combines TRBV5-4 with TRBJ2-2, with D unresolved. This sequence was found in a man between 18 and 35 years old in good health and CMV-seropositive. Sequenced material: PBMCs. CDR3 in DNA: TGTGCCAGCAGCTTAAGAGTGACCGGGGAGCTGTTTTTT. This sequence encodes CASSLRVTGELFF.